This TCR beta chain is from a study of blood T cell repertoires in COVID-19. As for the study in general: Sources were T cells, B-cell-depleted T cells, or PBMCs; the material itself was cDNA or gDNA.

Original data processing: Scientists estimated how many nucleated cells there were by amplifying reference gene primers. TCRdb keeps only in-frame clones here, not all; method: immunoSEQ multiplex PCR. Clone size and V and J calls were adopted from that table, with D and trimming inferred from the DNA. The table has some 210,000 clones, about 91% seen once. This receptor was obtained from a man younger than 40 with acute or convalescent COVID-19. Sequenced input: peripheral blood.

The CDR3 DNA reads as TGTGCCAGCAGCGCCGGGACTAGCGGGAGGGGGGAGCTGTTTTTT. Translated: CASSAGTSGRGELFF. The genes are TRBV9 and TRBJ2-2; 15 positions agree with TRBD2. Trimming removed 3 bases from V and 8 bases from J; junction bases left unmatched: 2. CDR1 is SGDLS and CDR2 is YYNGEE in the germline V gene. The CDR3 loop spans 15 amino acids. Full variable domain (outside the CDR3, taken from reference TRBV9 and TRBJ2-2): DSGVTQTPKHLITATGQRVTLRCSPRSGDLSVYWYQQSLDQGLQFLIQYYNGEERAKGNILERFSAQQFPDLHSELNLSSLELGDSALYFCASSAGTSGRGELFFGEGSRLTVL.